This T cell receptor (beta chain) came from a study of cytomegalovirus exposure and HLA in healthy donors. Study-level background: Later analysis reported that the roughly 110 validation repertoires shared the platform of the approximately 690 first-cohort repertoires. Study-wide findings and caveats: Later, an analysis found that TCR clusters from the first cohort tended to co-occur in the approximately 130 validation repertoires. While the bulk of TCR sequences proved rare, some public TCRs turned up in many donors.

Comments on this clone: Its antigen is as yet unknown.

This CDR3 comprises 13 residues. The V gene's germline CDR1 is MDHEN and CDR2 SYDVKM. Trimming shortened V by 3 bases and J by 7 bases, and 13 bases separated the two germline ends. From the roughly 110-subject validation cohort, which was separate from the roughly 620-subject first cohort, the donors were drawn. Clones were sequenced by immunoSEQ multiplex PCR, and TCRdb holds only the in-frame ones, with some missing. Among 150,000 to 180,000 clones listed, about 86% were seen once. The origin of this receptor is a human donor in good health. Sequencing was performed on PBMCs. The rearrangement uses TRBV28 and TRBJ2-7; a weak D match, TRBD2 (5 bases). The CDR3 region has the DNA TGTGCCAGCAGTTTGAGAGGGCCGGGGGAGCAGTACTTC. Protein sequence: CASSLRGPGEQYF. The complete variable domain, with remaining parts taken from reference TRBV28 and TRBJ2-7, reads DVKVTQSSRYLVKRTGEKVFLECVQDMDHENMFWYRQDPGLGLRLIYFSYDVKMKEKGDIPEGYSVSREKKERFSLILESASTNQTSMYLCASSLRGPGEQYFGPGTRLTVT.